This TCR beta chain was found in a study of beta chain features in type 1 diabetes. Study results and limitations: The question of HLA type influencing TCRB rearrangement was one that remained unresolved here. There was a moderate but significant shortening of TCRB CDR3s in all four CD4+ subsets of Type 1 diabetes patients.

Germline CDR1 and CDR2: MNHNS and SASEGT. The CDR3 runs 14 residues. V lost 3 bases and J lost 4, with 12 bases in between. Sequencing targeted expressed TCRB transcripts, as all isolated RNA had been reverse transcribed. Data came from immunoSEQ multiplex PCR; TCRdb stores just in-frame clones and leaves some out. The table has roughly 150,000 clones, around 9% seen once; the top ten hold approximately 0.7%. In its sample, this clone was seen a few times. The antigen is undetermined. The source is a woman in her twenties or thirties with type 1 diabetes. This rearrangement joins TRBV6-1 to TRBJ2-5; possibly TRBD1 for D (5 bases). What was sequenced was central memory CD4+ T cells from blood. The DNA for the CDR3 is TGTGCCAGCAGTGAGACAGCCATAGGAGAGACCCAGTACTTC. Amino acid sequence: CASSETAIGETQYF.